This is a list of T cell receptor beta chains from one sample in a study of T cell responses to AZD1222 COVID-19 vaccine. Sequencing used immunoSEQ multiplex PCR; TCRdb keeps in-frame clones, though not all of them. This table has 100,000 to 150,000 clones, 65% to 90% appearing once. The sequenced sample was peripheral blood, obtained 28 days after the second dose of the MenACWY control vaccine. The source is an adult who received the MenACWY meningococcal vaccine as a control. CDR3s include the opening cysteine and the closing phenylalanine or tryptophan. Each record gives: D gene, clone size, J gene, V gene, CDR3 protein, CDR3 DNA. The D gene is left open where the match is weak. Clone size, where shown, is once, few, many, or a class for clones that have expanded.

-,-,TRBJ2-2,TRBV19,CASSIGTAGLNTGELFF,TGTGCCAGTAGTATAGGTACAGCAGGGTTAAACACCGGGGAGCTGTTTTTT
TRBD2,-,TRBJ2-7,TRBV14,CASSQGVGLRVQYF,TGTGCCAGCAGCCAAGGTGTGGGACTACGCGTGCAGTACTTC
TRBD1,once,TRBJ2-6,TRBV11-3,CASSPGTGGSGANVLTF,TGTGCCAGCAGTCCCGGGACAGGGGGTTCTGGGGCCAACGTCCTGACTTTC
-,-,TRBJ2-5,TRBV6-1,CASSEEPQETQYF,TGTGCCAGCAGTGAAGAACCACAAGAGACCCAGTACTTC
TRBD2,-,TRBJ2-1,TRBV11-3,CASSLAGTSGYNEQFF,TGTGCCAGCAGCTTAGCCGGGACTAGCGGCTACAATGAGCAGTTCTTC
-,-,TRBJ2-5,TRBV5-6,CASSIPGQGGETQYF,TGTGCCAGCAGCATTCCGGGGCAGGGAGGAGAGACCCAGTACTTC
-,few,TRBJ1-3,TRBV16,CASSQSTAGNTIYF,TGTGCCAGCAGCCAATCTACGGCCGGGAACACCATATATTTT
-,-,TRBJ2-1,TRBV7-8,CASSPATGYNEQFF,TGTGCCAGCAGCCCGGCCACAGGGTACAATGAGCAGTTCTTC
-,-,TRBJ1-1,TRBV7-2,CASSPHRASSTEAFF,TGTGCCAGCAGCCCACACAGGGCCTCCAGCACTGAAGCTTTCTTT
-,-,TRBJ2-7,TRBV19,CASSSGRGSSYEQYF,TGTGCCAGTAGTAGTGGTCGGGGAAGCTCCTACGAGCAGTACTTC
TRBD1,-,TRBJ1-2,TRBV7-2,CASSSTEQGNYGYTF,TGTGCCAGCAGCTCAACTGAACAGGGGAACTATGGCTACACCTTC
-,-,TRBJ2-1,TRBV7-9,CASSRETTYNEQFF,TGTGCCTCCTCTAGGGAGACTACATACAATGAGCAGTTCTTC
TRBD1,-,TRBJ1-2,TRBV6-6,CASSSGTGVGGYTF,TGTGCCAGCAGTTCCGGGACAGGGGTTGGTGGCTACACCTTC
TRBD1,-,TRBJ1-6,TRBV28,CASSLSQGAFDSPLHF,TGTGCCAGCAGTTTATCTCAGGGGGCCTTTGATTCACCCCTCCACTTT
-,-,TRBJ1-2,TRBV12-3/TRBV12-4,CASSSQMNYGYTF,TGTGCCAGCAGTTCGCAGATGAACTATGGCTACACCTTC
-,once,TRBJ1-1,TRBV28,CASSLVRNTEAFF,TGTGCCAGCAGCCTCGTTAGGAACACTGAAGCTTTCTTT
-,-,TRBJ1-5,TRBV28,CASSTFRGQGQPQHF,TGTGCCAGCAGTACATTTAGAGGGCAAGGACAGCCCCAGCATTTT
-,-,TRBJ1-2,TRBV20-1,CSARTVLSYTF,TGCAGTGCTCGGACAGTTCTGAGCTACACCTTC
TRBD2,-,TRBJ2-7,TRBV7-2,CASVLFSGTGEQYF,TGTGCCAGCGTTCTGTTTAGCGGGACCGGCGAGCAGTACTTC
-,few,TRBJ1-6,TRBV3-1/TRBV3-2,CASSPTRGLIYNSPLHF,TGTGCCAGCAGCCCGACTAGGGGCCTCATCTATAATTCACCCCTCCACTTT
TRBD2,-,TRBJ2-5,TRBV11-2,CASSLGLAEETQYF,TGTGCCAGCAGCTTAGGACTAGCGGAAGAGACCCAGTACTTC
TRBD1,-,TRBJ1-3,TRBV15,CATRDREDSGNTIYF,TGTGCCACCAGGGACAGGGAAGACTCTGGAAACACCATATATTTT
TRBD1,-,TRBJ1-6,TRBV19,CASTWTGGISYNSPLHF,TGTGCCAGTACCTGGACAGGGGGAATCTCCTATAATTCACCCCTCCACTTT
-,-,TRBJ1-5,TRBV2,CASSTGTDQPQHF,TGTGCCAGCAGTACAGGGACCGATCAGCCCCAGCATTTT
TRBD2,-,TRBJ2-1,TRBV27,CASSPRRLAGGEQFF,TGTGCCAGCAGTCCCCGTAGGCTAGCGGGAGGAGAGCAGTTCTTC
-,once,TRBJ2-3,TRBV30,CAWSPPGTVTDTQYF,TGTGCCTGGAGTCCCCCGGGGACCGTCACAGATACGCAGTATTTT
-,-,TRBJ2-2,TRBV24-1,CATSDFPGPGTGELFF,TGTGCCACCAGTGATTTCCCGGGGCCCGGAACCGGGGAGCTGTTTTTT
-,-,TRBJ1-4,TRBV11-2,CASSLVGTKDEKLFF,TGTGCCAGCAGCTTAGTAGGGACGAAAGATGAAAAACTGTTTTTT
TRBD1,-,TRBJ1-1,TRBV24-1,CATSDGGTGGNTEAFF,TGTGCCACCAGTGACGGCGGGACAGGGGGAAACACTGAAGCTTTCTTT
TRBD2,once,TRBJ2-7,TRBV7-2,CASSFYTSGTNEQYF,TGTGCCAGCAGCTTTTATACTAGCGGGACGAACGAGCAGTACTTC
-,-,TRBJ1-1,TRBV24-1,CATSAGSGEGRDNTEAFF,TGTGCCACCAGTGCCGGGTCCGGTGAGGGGAGGGACAACACTGAAGCTTTCTTT
-,-,TRBJ2-1,TRBV5-6,CASTGDLGWDEQFF,TGTGCCAGCACAGGGGATTTGGGGTGGGATGAGCAGTTCTTC
TRBD1,few,TRBJ1-3,TRBV18,CASSRTTGWAGNTIYF,TGTGCCAGCTCACGGACGACAGGGTGGGCTGGAAACACCATATATTTT
-,-,TRBJ2-7,TRBV14,CASSLTRNEQYF,TGTGCCAGCAGCCTCACTAGAAACGAGCAGTACTTC
-,-,TRBJ1-2,TRBV6-1,CASSEPGGVMSYTF,TGTGCCAGCAGTGAACCGGGGGGGGTTATGAGCTACACCTTC
-,once,TRBJ1-2,TRBV19,CASSIVEVGYGYTF,TGTGCCAGTAGTATAGTCGAGGTCGGCTATGGCTACACCTTC
-,-,TRBJ2-5,TRBV11-2,CASSRSSEETQYF,TGTGCCAGCAGCCGGTCTAGTGAGGAGACCCAGTACTTC
-,-,TRBJ2-5,TRBV9,CASSVLPQETQYF,TGTGCCAGCAGCGTGTTACCCCAAGAGACCCAGTACTTC
-,-,TRBJ1-3,TRBV5-1,CASSSETGRSGNTIYF,TGCGCCAGCAGCTCCGAGACAGGACGCTCTGGAAACACCATATATTTT
-,-,TRBJ2-3,TRBV4-2,CASSQDPSPGTADTQYF,TGTGCCAGCAGCCAAGACCCCTCCCCCGGCACGGCAGATACGCAGTATTTT
TRBD2,-,TRBJ2-3,TRBV27,CASSLGGSGSTDTQYF,TGTGCCAGCAGTTTAGGCGGTAGCGGGAGCACAGATACGCAGTATTTT
TRBD2,once,TRBJ2-7,TRBV5-1,CASSLASGRLSYEQYF,TGCGCCAGCAGCTTGGCGAGCGGGAGGCTCTCCTACGAGCAGTACTTC
-,-,TRBJ2-1,TRBV4-2,CASSPNPGHEQFF,TGTGCCAGCAGCCCCAACCCCGGGCATGAGCAGTTCTTC
-,-,TRBJ1-5,TRBV5-1,CASSLDLRIGQPQHF,TGCGCCAGCAGCTTGGATTTACGAATAGGTCAGCCCCAGCATTTT
TRBD1,-,TRBJ1-2,TRBV19,CASSTSRDRGQRDYGYTF,TGTGCCAGTAGTACATCTCGGGACAGGGGGCAAAGGGACTATGGCTACACCTTC
-,-,TRBJ1-1,TRBV11-3,CASSPRDSRTEAFF,TGTGCCAGCAGCCCCCGGGACTCGAGGACTGAAGCTTTCTTT
TRBD2,-,TRBJ2-5,TRBV15,CATSRDGSGGQETQYF,TGTGCCACCAGCAGAGATGGGTCCGGGGGGCAAGAGACCCAGTACTTC
-,-,TRBJ1-1,TRBV6-1,CASSEFGYTEAFF,TGTGCCAGCAGTGAATTTGGGTACACTGAAGCTTTCTTT